These 29 T cell receptor beta chains originate from one sample sequenced in a study of T cell repertoires in cytomegalovirus infection. MiXCR, applied by TCRdb to the reads, yields one record per CDR3 protein. The sample includes 400,000 or so distinct CDR3 sequences, under 40% seen only once; the top ten take roughly an eighth. Sequenced sample: PBMCs. These receptors originate from a human donor in good health (CMV status not recorded). Some clones in this sample may be carry-over from other donors' samples.

The chain recombines TRBV4-1 with TRBJ1-1; D remains ambiguous. V was shortened by 7 bases and J by 6 bases, with 12 bases between the two germline ends. Germline assignment: CDR1 MGHRA and CDR2 YSYEKL. The CDR3 loop spans 12 amino acids. This CDR3 is CASTGVLSEAFF. CDR3 nucleotide sequence: TGCGCCAGCACCGGGGTTTTGTCTGAAGCTTTCTTT.

A word on this clonotype: This may come from a read error, since a much larger clone is one base off. This chain joins TRBV7-2 and TRBJ2-5; tentative D call: TRBD2 (5 bases). CDR1 and CDR2 from the germline V gene are SGHTA and FQGNSA. The CDR3 runs to 13 residues. Trimming removed 2 bases at V and 5 bases at J, with 9 bases between. The CDR3 DNA follows: TGTGCCAGCAGCTTAAAGCGCGGGGAGACCCAGTACTTC. This encodes CASSLKRGETQYF.

A word on this clonotype: This sequence may be a read error, since a much larger clone differs from it by one base. This chain uses TRBV7-2 with TRBJ1-4; D uncertain. Germline lookup yields CDR1 SGHTA and CDR2 FQGNSA. CDR3 size: 19 residues. The DNA for the CDR3 is TGTGCCAACAGCTTAAAATACCCCGGGAGAACCTTTGGTGGGGAAAAACTGTTTTTT. Protein product: CANSLKYPGRTFGGEKLFF.

The chain joins TRBV7-6 to TRBJ1-1; no firm D call. Trimming shortened V by 1 base and J by 1 base, and 10 bases separated the two germline ends. Germline V gene data show CDR1 as SGHVS and CDR2 as FNYEAQ. The CDR3 is made up of 15 amino acids. Here the CDR3 reads CASSLEPGQNTEAFF. CDR3 sequence (DNA): TGTGCCAGCAGCTTAGAGCCGGGTCAGAACACTGAAGCTTTCTTT. The variable domain in full, with the rest retrieved from reference TRBV7-6 and TRBJ1-1, is GAGVSQSPRYKVTKRGQDVALRCDPISGHVSLYWYRQALGQGPEFLTYFNYEAQQDKSGLPNDRFSAERPEGSISTLTIQRTEQRDSAMYRCASSLEPGQNTEAFFGQGTRLTVV.

The chain is built from TRBV20-1 and TRBJ1-2; D uncertain. This CDR3 is built from 14 residues. The germline V and J ends were trimmed by 2 bases and 5 bases, with 15 bases remaining between them. Germline lookup yields CDR1 DFQATT and CDR2 SNEGSKA (reference sequence). The CDR3 here is CSARPDNTGYGYTF. The CDR3 DNA follows: TGCAGTGCTAGACCTGACAACACGGGGTATGGCTACACCTTC.

This clonotype was observed a few times. J is TRBJ1-5 and V is TRBV20-1; maybe TRBD1 (6 bases). Trimming stripped 5 bases from V and 4 bases from J, with 12 bases between. This CDR3 is built from 13 residues. Germline V gene data show CDR1 as DFQATT and CDR2 as SNEGSKA (reference sequence). The CDR3 DNA is TGCAGTGCTGTTCGAAGGGGGAATCAGCCCCAGCATTTT. Protein: CSAVRRGNQPQHF.

The chain links TRBV6-2 or TRBV6-3 to TRBJ1-6; D may be TRBD1 (5 bases). Germline assignment: CDR1 MNHEY and CDR2 SVGEGT. V was trimmed by 0 bases and J by 10 bases, leaving 13 bases between them. The CDR3 consists of 15 residues. The CDR3 reads CASSYSWGERSPLHF. The DNA for the CDR3 is TGTGCCAGCAGTTACTCGTGGGGGGAGAGGTCACCCCTCCACTTT.

V gene TRBV7-2 combines with J gene TRBJ1-6; tentatively, D is TRBD1 (6 bases). CDR1 is SGHTA and CDR2 is FQGNSA in the germline V gene. CDR3 size: 15 residues. V was trimmed by 8 bases and J by 7 bases, leaving 18 bases between them. The CDR3 DNA is TGTGCCAGCCGCTCCGGGGGACACTTGAATTCACCCCTCCACTTT. Translated, it gives CASRSGGHLNSPLHF. Full variable domain (rest looked up from reference TRBV7-2 and TRBJ1-6): GAGVSQSPSNKVTEKGKDVELRCDPISGHTALYWYRQSLGQGLEFLIYFQGNSAPDKSGLPSDRFSAERTGGSVSTLTIQRTQQEDSAVYLCASRSGGHLNSPLHFGNGTRLTVT.

This sequence joins TRBV18 and TRBJ1-6, with D uncertain. The CDR3 has 14 residues. Germline CDR1 and CDR2: KGHSH and LQKENI. Deletions cut 3 bases from V and 8 bases from J, with 11 bases between. In DNA form, the CDR3 reads TGTGCCAGCTCACCGCGGGGTAGTGATTCACCCCTCCACTTT. It codes for CASSPRGSDSPLHF.

This clonotype was detected many times. This sequence joins TRBV24-1 and TRBJ2-1; 7 bases line up with TRBD1. From germline, CDR1 is KGHDR and CDR2 SFDVKD. The V gene end was trimmed by 4 bases and the J gene end by 7 bases; junction bases not matched to a gene: 6. This CDR3 comprises 14 residues. The CDR3 nucleotides are TGTGCCACCAGTGAACTTCCAGGGGGAAATGAGCAGTTCTTC. This encodes CATSELPGGNEQFF.

This clonotype was observed many times. V usage is TRBV4-3 and J usage is TRBJ2-2; 10 nucleotides agree with TRBD2. Germline V gene sequence: CDR1 LGHNA, CDR2 YSLEER. This CDR3 contains 19 residues. Trimming cost V 3 bases and J 0 bases; bases outside gene matches: 10. The CDR3 DNA is TGCGCCAGCAGCCAGGGGAGTAGCGGGGGGTTCGCGAACACCGGGGAGCTGTTTTTT. This codes for CASSQGSSGGFANTGELFF.

The rearrangement links TRBV23-1 to TRBJ2-1; TRBD2 aligns across 7 bases. TRBV23-1 is filed as an ORF, its function uncertain. The J segment lost 1 base and the V segment lost 4 bases, leaving 10 bases of the junction unmatched. This CDR3 is built from 17 residues. The CDR3 region is CASSLPRAGRSYNEQFF. The CDR3 nucleotides read TGCGCCAGCAGTCTACCTAGAGCGGGGAGGTCCTACAATGAGCAGTTCTTC.

Only a few counts were recorded for this clonotype. The V gene is TRBV12-3 or TRBV12-4, the J gene TRBJ2-7; no clear D gene. Trimming stripped 2 bases from V and 3 bases from J, with 5 bases between. CDR3 length: 12 amino acids. CDR3 sequence (DNA): TGTGCCAGCAGTTTAAAGGTCTACGAGCAGTACTTC. This translates into CASSLKVYEQYF.

This clonotype was recorded many times. The rearrangement uses TRBV7-8 and TRBJ1-2, with D possibly matching TRBD1 (6 bases). Deletions cut 4 bases from V and 7 bases from J, with 22 bases between. The V gene's germline CDR1 is SGHVS and CDR2 FQNEAQ. CDR3 size: 16 residues. The CDR3 DNA reads as TGTGCCAGCAGCTCCCGTGTGGGGGGCGCCCGGGGTGGCTACACCTTC. Its translation is CASSSRVGGARGGYTF.

This clonotype was counted a few times. The CDR3 is CASSEVASSTDTQYF. Here the CDR3 DNA reads TGTGCCAGCAGTGAAGTGGCATCCAGCACAGATACGCAGTATTTT. This chain links TRBV6-1 with TRBJ2-3; D unresolved. The CDR3 sequence is 15 residues long. The V gene lost 1 base and the J gene lost 0 bases, with 8 bases spanning the gap. Germline values: CDR1 MNHNS, CDR2 SASEGT.

This clonotype was seen only a few times. The CDR3 sequence: CASSLGAGFESETQYF. CDR3 nucleotide sequence: TGTGCCAGCAGCTTAGGGGCCGGGTTCGAGTCAGAGACCCAGTACTTC. The J gene is TRBJ2-5, the V gene TRBV11-3; D gene ambiguous. The length of the CDR3 is 16 residues. V was cut by 1 base and J by 4 bases, with 16 bases left in between. Germline V gene lookup returns CDR1 SGHNT and CDR2 YENEEA.

The chain combines TRBV12-3 or TRBV12-4 with TRBJ2-1; D uncertain. V lost 7 bases to trimming and J lost 8 bases, with 9 bases between them. The CDR3 consists of 11 residues. The CDR3 DNA reads as TGTGCCAGCACCCCCGCGGATGAGCAGTTCTTC. It specifies CASTPADEQFF.

In regard to this clonotype: The missing conserved phenylalanine or tryptophan at the end of this CDR3 makes a read error likely. V usage is TRBV19 and J usage is TRBJ2-6; D call uncertain. The length of the CDR3 is 15 residues. Trimming shortened V by 3 bases and J by 0 bases, and 6 bases separated the two germline ends. The germline CDR1 and CDR2 sequences are LNHDA and SQIVND (reference sequence). The CDR3 bases are TGTGCCAGTAGTATCAGGATCTCTGGGGCCAACGTCCTGACTTTA. Its translation is CASSIRISGANVLTL.

This clonotype was seen only a few times. This chain joins TRBV6-5 and TRBJ1-5, with 12 nucleotides matching TRBD1. The V and J ends lost 4 bases and 5 bases, in that order; junction bases with no gene match: 6. Germline-derived CDR1 and CDR2 are MNHEY and SVGAGI. CDR3 size: 16 residues. The CDR3 bases are TGTGCCAGCAGTTCCCGGGACAGGGGGCCGGATCAGCCCCAGCATTTT. Amino acid sequence: CASSSRDRGPDQPQHF.

This clonotype was observed at least ten times. The CDR3 protein is CASSLARSGYEQYF. The CDR3 DNA is TGTGCCAGCAGCTTGGCGCGCTCCGGTTACGAGCAGTACTTC. The rearrangement joins TRBV7-8 to TRBJ2-7; D unresolved. CDR3 size: 14 residues. V was trimmed by 3 bases and J by 4 bases, leaving 13 bases between them. Looked up from germline, CDR1 is SGHVS and CDR2 is FQNEAQ.

This clonotype was recorded many times. This rearrangement joins TRBV7-8 to TRBJ1-4; a weak D match, TRBD1 (6 bases). CDR1 and CDR2 from the germline V gene are SGHVS and FQNEAQ. This CDR3 comprises 15 residues. Trimming stripped 3 bases from V and 7 bases from J, with 15 bases between. This CDR3 reads CASSFLPGEGEKLFF. CDR3 nucleotide sequence: TGTGCCAGCAGCTTTTTGCCAGGGGAGGGTGAAAAACTGTTTTTT.

The chain is built from TRBV20-1 and TRBJ2-7, with 11 bases aligning to TRBD2. From germline, CDR1 is DFQATT and CDR2 SNEGSKA (reference sequence). The CDR3 length is 16 residues. The V and J ends lost 2 bases and 0 bases, in that order; junction bases with no gene match: 6. CDR3 sequence (DNA): TGCAGTGCTAGACCTAGCGGGGGGCCTGGCTCCTACGAGCAGTACTTC. Protein sequence: CSARPSGGPGSYEQYF.

This clonotype was picked up many times. This chain uses TRBV7-2 with TRBJ2-1, with D perhaps TRBD2 (6 bases). The V end was cut by 4 bases, the J end by 6 bases, with 13 bases between. The CDR3 is 14 residues long. Germline lookup yields CDR1 SGHTA and CDR2 FQGNSA. The CDR3, as DNA: TGTGCCAGCAGCTCAAAAATGGGGGGCAATGAGCAGTTCTTC. Its translation is CASSSKMGGNEQFF.

CDR3 nucleotides: TGTGCCGGGGGCGCCGGCAATGAGCAGTTCTTC. This translates into CAGGAGNEQFF. The genes are TRBV6-1 and TRBJ2-1; tentatively, D is TRBD1 (6 bases). V was pared by 11 bases and J by 6 bases, with 11 bases between. The CDR3 runs 11 residues. From germline, CDR1 is MNHNS and CDR2 SASEGT.

J is TRBJ2-3 and V is TRBV4-1; 11 nucleotides line up with TRBD2. Germline V gene lookup returns CDR1 MGHRA and CDR2 YSYEKL. With V trimmed by 1 base and J by 4 bases, 4 bases remained unmatched. The CDR3 loop spans 16 amino acids. Here the CDR3 DNA reads TGCGCCAGCAGCCAAGCCGGGACTAGCGGTTCAGATACGCAGTATTTT. Residues: CASSQAGTSGSDTQYF.

This chain links TRBV18 with TRBJ2-5; TRBD1 aligns across 7 bases. V was clipped by 3 bases and J by 2 bases; unmatched bases: 3. The CDR3 is 14 amino acids. The germline gives CDR1 KGHSH, CDR2 LQKENI. Here the CDR3 DNA reads TGTGCCAGCTCACCGGACAGGACACAAGAGACCCAGTACTTC. It specifies CASSPDRTQETQYF.

About this clonotype: A read error may account for a junction end that differs from germline. The chain employs TRBV6-6 and TRBJ1-5; TRBD1 might be the D (6 bases). The CDR3 loop spans 15 amino acids. From germline, CDR1 is MNHNY and CDR2 SVGAGI (reference sequence). In DNA, the CDR3 is TGTGCCAGCAGTGACTCCAGGGGTGGGGGACAGCCCCAGCATTTT. The encoded protein is CASSDSRGGGQPQHF.

A few counts support this clonotype. This sequence joins TRBV12-3 or TRBV12-4 and TRBJ1-2, with D maybe TRBD1 (5 bases). The length of the CDR3 is 15 residues. The V end was cut by 1 base, the J end by 4 bases, with 13 bases between. CDR3 protein: CASSLGAGSGYGYTF. The CDR3, as DNA: TGTGCCAGCAGTTTAGGGGCAGGGTCGGGCTATGGCTACACCTTC.

The V call is TRBV20-1, the J call TRBJ2-7; 7 bases match TRBD1. The CDR3 covers 15 residues. Germline V gene sequence: CDR1 DFQATT, CDR2 SNEGSKA (reference sequence). With 0 bases clipped from V and 3 bases from J, the junction kept 8 bases outside the gene matches. The DNA for the CDR3 is TGCAGTGCTAGAGATGGCCGAGCAGGGGGCTACGAGCAGTACTTC. Translated: CSARDGRAGGYEQYF.